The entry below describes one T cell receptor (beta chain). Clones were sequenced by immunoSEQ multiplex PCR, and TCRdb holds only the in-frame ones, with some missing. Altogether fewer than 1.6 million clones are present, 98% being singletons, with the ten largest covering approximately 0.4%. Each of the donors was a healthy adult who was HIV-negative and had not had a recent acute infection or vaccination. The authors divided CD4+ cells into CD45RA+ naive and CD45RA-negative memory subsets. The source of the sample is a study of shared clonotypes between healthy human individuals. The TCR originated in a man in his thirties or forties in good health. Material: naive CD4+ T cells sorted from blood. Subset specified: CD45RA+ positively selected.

CDR3 loop: CASSQGTYEQFF. CDR3 DNA: TGCGCCAGCAGCCAAGGTACTTATGAGCAGTTCTTC. V and J are TRBV4-3 and TRBJ2-1; D is uncertain. The V and J ends lost 1 base and 8 bases respectively, with 6 bases between them. Germline CDR1 reads LGHNA; CDR2 reads YSLEER. This CDR3 contains 12 residues.